The 4 T cell receptor beta chains below come from one sample, sequenced in a study of T cells after yellow fever vaccination. TCRdb passed the 5' RACE reads through MiXCR, listing each CDR3 protein once. The table records 200,000 to 250,000 distinct CDR3 sequences, 3.2% of them present only once. Sample: CD4+ T cells sorted from PBMCs, taken 10 days after the yellow fever booster vaccination. The receptors were gathered from a man aged 18 to 29 who received the YFV17D yellow fever vaccine.

This clonotype was counted ten times or more. The V call is TRBV5-5, the J call TRBJ1-3; D gene ambiguous. The germline CDR1 and CDR2 sequences are SGHKS and YYEKEE (reference sequence). CDR3 length: 12 residues. V was trimmed by 0 bases and J by 4 bases, leaving 2 bases between them. The CDR3 DNA follows: TGTGCCAGCAGCTTGGACGGAAACACCATATATTTT. Translation: CASSLDGNTIYF.

This clonotype was seen at least ten times. The chain employs TRBV19 and TRBJ2-2; TRBD1 matches 7 bases. Per the germline V gene, CDR1 is LNHDA and CDR2 is SQIVND (reference sequence). With V trimmed by 10 bases and J by 3 bases, 2 bases remained unmatched. This CDR3 has 12 residues. DNA of the CDR3: TGTGCCACAACAGGGGACACCGGGGAGCTGTTTTTT. Amino acids: CATTGDTGELFF.

This clonotype was recorded a few times. In nucleotides, the CDR3 is TGCGCCAGCAGCTTGGCGGGACAGCAAGAGACCCAGTACTTC. Protein product: CASSLAGQQETQYF. This rearrangement joins TRBV5-1 to TRBJ2-5; 7 bases agree with TRBD1. Losses at the gene ends were 0 bases for V and 2 bases for J; bases not matched to a gene: 1. Germline V gene data show CDR1 as SGHRS and CDR2 as YFSETQ. The CDR3 extends over 14 amino acids. The full variable domain, completed using reference TRBV5-1 and TRBJ2-5, is KAGVTQTPRYLIKTRGQQVTLSCSPISGHRSVSWYQQTPGQGLQFLFEYFSETQRNKGNFPGRFSGRQFSNSRSEMNVSTLELGDSALYLCASSLAGQQETQYFGPGTRLLVL.

This clonotype was seen only a few times. J is TRBJ1-1 and V is TRBV21-1. TRBV21-1 corresponds to a pseudogene. This CDR3 region has 15 residues. CDR3 sequence reads: CASSAYGRTNTEAFF. For the CDR3, the DNA is TGTGCCAGCAGCGCCTACGGCAGAACGAACACTGAAGCTTTCTTT.